The 15 T cell receptor beta chains below all came from one sample that was sequenced in a study of shared clonotypes between healthy human individuals. Sequenced by immunoSEQ multiplex PCR; TCRdb stores in-frame clones only, minus some. This table holds about 2.3 million clones, approximately 93% found once. Sequencing was carried out using naive CD4+ T cells from PBMCs. Subset indicated: CD45RA+ positively selected. The receptor set was obtained from a man aged 18 to 35 in good health. Some clones in this sample may be carry-over from other donors' samples.

The chain has TRBV19 and TRBJ2-3; D is ambiguous. This CDR3 is 12 amino acids long. Per germline, CDR1 LNHDA and CDR2 SQIVND (reference sequence). Between the trimmed V and J ends, which lost 5 bases and 1 base, there was a span of 4 bases. CDR3 residues: CASSWGTDTQYF. CDR3 coding DNA: TGTGCCAGTAGTTGGGGCACAGATACGCAGTATTTT. Supplemented by reference TRBV19 and TRBJ2-3, the full variable domain reads DGGITQSPKYLFRKEGQNVTLSCEQNLNHDAMYWYRQDPGQGLRLIYYSQIVNDFQKGDIAEGYSVSREKKESFPLTVTSAQKNPTAFYLCASSWGTDTQYFGPGTRLTVL.

The rearrangement joins TRBV28 to TRBJ1-5; 9 bases map to TRBD1. Germline V gives CDR1 MDHEN, CDR2 SYDVKM. CDR3 length equals 17 residues. With V trimmed by 10 bases and J by 0 bases, 13 bases remained unmatched. The CDR3 coding sequence is TGTGCCACACATGGGACAGGGTCAGGAGGTAGCAATCAGCCCCAGCATTTT. Its protein is CATHGTGSGGSNQPQHF.

This clone was observed a single time. CDR3 sequence reads: CASSSDSAYNEQFF. CDR3 DNA sequence: TGCGCCAGCAGCTCGGACAGCGCCTACAATGAGCAGTTCTTC. The chain joins TRBV5-1 to TRBJ2-1; TRBD1 is a possible D gene (6 bases). V dropped 3 bases and J dropped 2 bases, with 9 bases sitting between them. From germline, CDR1 is SGHRS and CDR2 YFSETQ. This CDR3 comprises 14 residues.

The chain recombines TRBV9 with TRBJ2-5; tentative D call: TRBD2 (6 bases). The germline CDR1 and CDR2 sequences are SGDLS and YYNGEE. Trimming cost V 4 bases and J 5 bases, with 18 bases left between them. This CDR3 has 15 residues. CDR3 region: CASSTGLEGQETQYF. As DNA, the CDR3 is TGTGCCAGCAGCACCGGACTGGAGGGCCAGGAGACCCAGTACTTC.

The gene calls are TRBV28 and TRBJ2-7; D is perhaps TRBD1 (6 bases). This CDR3 is built from 11 residues. Trimming removed 7 bases at V and 12 bases at J, with 16 bases between. Germline values: CDR1 MDHEN, CDR2 SYDVKM. CDR3 DNA: TGTGCCAGCACCCGGATGGGGGCTACGTACTTC. It specifies CASTRMGATYF.

The chain links TRBV28 to TRBJ2-5, with 9 bases lining up with TRBD1. Unmatched junction bases numbered 13, after V lost 5 bases and J lost 3 bases. The germline gives CDR1 MDHEN, CDR2 SYDVKM. CDR3 size: 17 residues. The CDR3, as DNA: TGTGCCAGCAGTCTAGGGACAGGGTGGTCCTCTAAAGAGACCCAGTACTTC. Amino acid sequence: CASSLGTGWSSKETQYF.

The rearrangement links TRBV9 to TRBJ2-1; the match to TRBD1 covers 9 bases. The CDR3 contains 14 residues. The J segment lost 9 bases and the V segment lost 0 bases, leaving 4 bases of the junction unmatched. The V gene's germline CDR1 is SGDLS and CDR2 YYNGEE. This CDR3 reads CASSVEQGAREQFF. The CDR3 DNA reads as TGTGCCAGCAGCGTAGAACAGGGGGCGCGTGAGCAGTTCTTC.

V usage is TRBV18 and J usage is TRBJ2-4; tentative D call: TRBD2 (6 bases). CDR1 is KGHSH and CDR2 is LQKENI in the germline V gene. This CDR3 contains 17 residues. Trimming cost V 5 bases and J 5 bases, with 22 bases left between them. The CDR3 is CASSAILPGGSENIQYF. The CDR3 DNA follows: TGTGCCAGCTCAGCCATCCTCCCTGGGGGGTCGGAAAACATTCAGTACTTC.

This clone was detected once. The V call is TRBV5-1, the J call TRBJ2-3; 9 nucleotides match TRBD2. Trimming at V came to 4 bases and at J to 4 bases, leaving 10 bases not matched to a gene. There are 16 residues in the CDR3. Per germline, CDR1 SGHRS and CDR2 YFSETQ. CDR3 in DNA: TGCGCCAGCAGCCCGAGGGCTAGCGGGATTCCAGATACGCAGTATTTT. This translates into CASSPRASGIPDTQYF.

This chain joins TRBV4-3 and TRBJ2-1, with 13 bases aligning to TRBD2. With 6 bases clipped from V and 6 bases from J, the junction kept 2 bases outside the gene matches. The CDR3 spans 14 residues. Germline CDR1 is LGHNA and CDR2 is YSLEER. This chain's CDR3 is CASSGTSGTNEQFF. For the CDR3, the DNA is TGCGCCAGCAGTGGGACTAGCGGGACCAATGAGCAGTTCTTC.

V usage is TRBV11-1 and J usage is TRBJ1-2; D unresolved. Between the trimmed V and J ends, which lost 5 bases and 6 bases, there was a span of 13 bases. Looked up from germline, CDR1 is SGHAT and CDR2 is FQDESV (reference sequence). This CDR3 contains 13 residues. The DNA for the CDR3 is TGTGCCAGCAGCCAAGGGTTGCGGAATGGCTACACCTTC. Protein product: CASSQGLRNGYTF.

As regards this clone: The sample contains more than one DNA sequence encoding this CDR3. The chain couples TRBV7-2 to TRBJ2-7; the D gene is possibly TRBD2 (6 bases). The CDR3 length is 15 residues. V dropped 1 base and J dropped 1 base, with 11 bases sitting between them. Germline lookup yields CDR1 SGHTA and CDR2 FQGNSA. DNA of the CDR3: TGTGCCAGCAGCTTAGGACCAGCGGGTTCCTACGAGCAGTACTTC. This codes for CASSLGPAGSYEQYF.

The rearrangement joins TRBV18 to TRBJ1-4; D unclear. This CDR3 is 14 amino acids long. Germline loops: CDR1 KGHSH, CDR2 LQKENI. With 5 bases removed from V and 0 bases from J, the gap between germline ends came to 7 bases. CDR3 DNA: TGTGCCAGCTCATTATCGACAACTAATGAAAAACTGTTTTTT. Its translation: CASSLSTTNEKLFF.

This sequence joins TRBV28 and TRBJ1-5; D is uncertain. V was shortened by 6 bases and J by 3 bases, with 18 bases between the two germline ends. Germline V gene data show CDR1 as MDHEN and CDR2 as SYDVKM. The CDR3 covers 16 residues. This CDR3 reads CASSLLTGRPNQPQHF. The CDR3 DNA follows: TGTGCCAGCAGCCTTCTGACCGGGAGACCCAATCAGCCCCAGCATTTT. Combining the CDR3 with reference TRBV28 and TRBJ1-5 gives the whole variable domain DVKVTQSSRYLVKRTGEKVFLECVQDMDHENMFWYRQDPGLGLRLIYFSYDVKMKEKGDIPEGYSVSREKKERFSLILESASTNQTSMYLCASSLLTGRPNQPQHFGDGTRLSIL.

V gene TRBV30 combines with J gene TRBJ1-5; no firm D call. Germline-derived CDR1 and CDR2 are GTSNPN and SVGIG (reference sequence). V was cut by 3 bases and J by 6 bases, with 12 bases left in between. There are 13 residues in the CDR3. The CDR3 DNA follows: TGTGCCTGGAGCGCCCAGGTTGGTCAGCCCCAGCATTTT. It codes for CAWSAQVGQPQHF.